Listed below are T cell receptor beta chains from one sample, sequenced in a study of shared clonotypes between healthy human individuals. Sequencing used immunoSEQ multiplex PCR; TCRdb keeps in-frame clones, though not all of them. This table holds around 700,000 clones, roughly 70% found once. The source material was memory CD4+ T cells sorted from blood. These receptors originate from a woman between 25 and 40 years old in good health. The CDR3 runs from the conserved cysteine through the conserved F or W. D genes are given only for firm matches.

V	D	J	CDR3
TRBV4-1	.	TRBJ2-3	CASSQDHGGDTQYF
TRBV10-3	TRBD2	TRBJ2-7	CAISEFGTSGSYEQYF
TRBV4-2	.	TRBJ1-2	CASSQGDSGYTF
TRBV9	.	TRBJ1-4	CASSVSGQINEKLFF
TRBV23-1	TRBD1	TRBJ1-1	CASSQIRTGECTEAFF
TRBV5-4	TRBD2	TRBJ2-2	CASSPGTSDTGELFF
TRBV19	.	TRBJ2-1	CASSSVGDNEQFF
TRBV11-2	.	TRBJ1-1	CASSHDRNTEAFF
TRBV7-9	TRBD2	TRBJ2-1	CASSPPPSGYNEQFF
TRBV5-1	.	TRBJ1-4	CASREQPDEKLFF
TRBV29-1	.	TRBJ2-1	CSVEPRIEHNEQFF
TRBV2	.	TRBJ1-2	CASRGQNYGYTF
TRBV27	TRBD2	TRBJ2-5	CASSQAGGTGVTQYF
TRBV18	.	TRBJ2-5	CASSPWEGVQETQYF
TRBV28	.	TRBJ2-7	CASAGENHEQYF
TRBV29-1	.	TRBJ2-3	CSVGRDGDTQYF
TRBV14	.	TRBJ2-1	CASSQDRGRWVNEQFF
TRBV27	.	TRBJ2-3	CASRKPGPVRPDTQYF
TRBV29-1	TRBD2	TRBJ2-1	CSVEVPRRTSGRYEQFF
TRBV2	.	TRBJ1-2	CASVLEFGYTF
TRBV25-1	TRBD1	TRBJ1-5	CASSRGIGNQPQHF
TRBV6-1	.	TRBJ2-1	CASSESSGLEQFF
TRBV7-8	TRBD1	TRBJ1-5	CASSSSGTGYQPQHF
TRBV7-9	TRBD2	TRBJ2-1	CASSLTSLYNEQFF
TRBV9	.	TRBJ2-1	CARDGGLLYNEQFF
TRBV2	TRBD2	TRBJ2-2	CASREMASGLWSLGELFF
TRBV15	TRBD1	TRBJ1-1	CATSWDRDEAFF
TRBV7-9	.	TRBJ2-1	CASSPRGWRDNEQFF
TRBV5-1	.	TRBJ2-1	CASSQMGPQNEQFF
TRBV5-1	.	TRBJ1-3	CASSLMGISGNTIYF
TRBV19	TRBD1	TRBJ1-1	CASSIGQGAYTEAFF
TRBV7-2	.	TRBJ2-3	CASSSYQGTDTQYF
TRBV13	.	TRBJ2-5	CASSLEGSQETQYF
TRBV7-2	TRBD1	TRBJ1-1	CASSLRQGLEAFF
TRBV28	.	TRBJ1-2	CASSLYRAVYGYTF
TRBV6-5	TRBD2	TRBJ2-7	CASTKTSGNYEQYF
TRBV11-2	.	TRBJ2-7	CASSLEVGRYEQYF
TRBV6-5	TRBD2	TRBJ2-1	CASRLSGTVDNEQFF
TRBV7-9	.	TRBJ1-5	CASSALNQPQHF
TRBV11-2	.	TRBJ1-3	CASSSAIGGNTIYF
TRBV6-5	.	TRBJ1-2	CASSYSATGGYGYTF
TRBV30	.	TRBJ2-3	CAWSEGSSTDTQYF
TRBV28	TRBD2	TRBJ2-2	CASSLGREGTGELFF
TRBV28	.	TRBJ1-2	CASSLNLNYGYTF
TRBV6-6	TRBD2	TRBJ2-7	CASSQTPGLATYEQYF
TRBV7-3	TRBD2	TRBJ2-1	CASSLAGGGDEQFF
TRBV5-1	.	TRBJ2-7	CASSLELGPTYEQYF
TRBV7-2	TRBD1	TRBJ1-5	CASSFNDRAGQPQHF
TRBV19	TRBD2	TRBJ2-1	CASSIGLAVGNEQFF
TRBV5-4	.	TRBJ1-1	CASSLGRSEAFF
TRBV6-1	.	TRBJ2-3	CASSESREDTQYF
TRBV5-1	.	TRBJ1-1	CASSPQGAEAFF
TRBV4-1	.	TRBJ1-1	CASSQPIRNTEAFF